The rows below give T cell receptor beta chains drawn from one sample of a study of cytomegalovirus exposure and HLA in healthy donors. Sequenced by immunoSEQ multiplex PCR; TCRdb stores in-frame clones only, minus some. The sample contains roughly 190,000 clones, around 87% of which appear only once. Material: PBMCs. All receptors come from a woman younger than 30 in good health and CMV-seronegative. CDR3s include the opening cysteine and the closing phenylalanine or tryptophan. A D gene is named only where the DNA matches it firmly. Only some rows state a clone size, as once, few, many or a class for expanded clones.

CDR3aa	CDR3nt	v_gene	j_gene	d_gene	abundance
CASSLALGGYNEQFF	TGCGCCAGCAGCTTGGCACTAGGGGGCTACAATGAGCAGTTCTTC	TRBV5-1	TRBJ2-1	NA	NA
CASSLGLGRAYEQYF	TGTGCCAGCAGCTTAGGTCTCGGGAGGGCCTACGAGCAGTACTTC	TRBV7-2	TRBJ2-7	TRBD2	NA
CASKVRASETQYF	TGTGCCAGCAAGGTCAGGGCATCAGAGACCCAGTACTTC	TRBV7-2	TRBJ2-5	NA	NA
CASSQGTGGNTEAFF	TGCGCCAGCAGCCAAGGGACAGGGGGGAACACTGAAGCTTTCTTT	TRBV4-3	TRBJ1-1	TRBD1	NA
CASGAGGGSWETQYF	TGTGCCAGCGGAGCGGGAGGAGGATCGTGGGAGACCCAGTACTTC	TRBV27	TRBJ2-5	TRBD2	once
CASSLGAGGEKQETQYF	TGTGCCAGCAGCTTAGGGGCAGGGGGCGAGAAACAAGAGACCCAGTACTTC	TRBV7-9	TRBJ2-5	TRBD1	NA
CASSQEGEGLAKLSWGTDTQYF	TGTGCCAGCAGCCAGGAGGGGGAAGGACTAGCGAAACTCAGTTGGGGCACAGATACGCAGTATTTT	TRBV4-2	TRBJ2-3	TRBD2	NA
CASSPTGSYGYTF	TGTGCCAGCAGCCCGACAGGGAGTTATGGCTACACCTTC	TRBV7-9	TRBJ1-2	TRBD1	NA
CASSWTGAGNTGELFF	TGTGCCAGCAGCTGGACAGGGGCTGGGAACACCGGGGAGCTGTTTTTT	TRBV7-6	TRBJ2-2	TRBD1	NA
CASSQDIPRQYDYGYTF	TGCGCCAGCAGCCAAGATATCCCACGACAGTACGACTATGGCTACACCTTC	TRBV4-1	TRBJ1-2	NA	NA
CASSLALGGNYGYTF	TGTGCCAGCAGCTTAGCGCTCGGGGGGAACTATGGCTACACCTTC	TRBV7-9	TRBJ1-2	NA	NA
CASSPQQLGAFF	TGTGCCAGCAGCCCACAACAGCTGGGAGCTTTCTTT	TRBV6-6	TRBJ1-1	NA	NA
CASSPDGSGNTIYF	TGTGCCAGCTCACCAGACGGGTCTGGAAACACCATATATTTT	TRBV18	TRBJ1-3	NA	once
CASSLRGGRWEQYF	TGTGCCAGCAGTTTGCGGGGGGGCCGTTGGGAGCAGTACTTC	TRBV28	TRBJ2-7	TRBD2	NA
CATVGTGPYTF	TGTGCCACCGTCGGTACAGGCCCTTACACCTTC	TRBV7-9	TRBJ1-2	NA	NA